This entry lists 5 T cell receptor beta chains sequenced from one sample in a study of blood T cell repertoires in COVID-19. Repertoires were generated with immunoSEQ multiplex PCR, while TCRdb's copy carries only in-frame clones and drops some. The repertoire consists of roughly 150,000 clones, with roughly four fifths occurring once and the leading ten covering about 19%. The sample comprised peripheral blood. The receptors were sampled from a woman aged 80 or over with acute or convalescent COVID-19.

The chain has TRBV19 and TRBJ1-1; 10 bases align to TRBD1. Per germline, CDR1 LNHDA and CDR2 SQIVND (reference sequence). CDR3 length: 15 amino acids. The V and J ends lost 5 bases and 3 bases, in that order; junction bases with no gene match: 6. The CDR3 nucleotides read TGTGCCAGTAGTTTAGCGGACAGGGGGTACACTGAAGCTTTCTTT. Its translation is CASSLADRGYTEAFF.

This clone turned up a few times. The chain uses TRBV19 and TRBJ1-2; 11 bases align to TRBD1. Germline V lookup: CDR1 LNHDA, CDR2 SQIVND (reference sequence). The ends lost 5 bases at V and 4 bases at J; junction bases unmatched: 3. The CDR3 loop spans 14 amino acids. DNA of the CDR3: TGTGCCAGTAGTGGGGACAGGGGGATCTATGGCTACACCTTC. Translating it yields CASSGDRGIYGYTF.

The CDR3 sequence is CASSLAEGEIYGYTF. CDR3 coding DNA: TGTGCCAGCAGCTTGGCTGAAGGGGAAATCTATGGCTACACCTTC. The chain has TRBV5-5 and TRBJ1-2; D is perhaps TRBD1 (5 bases). Germline V lookup: CDR1 SGHKS, CDR2 YYEKEE (reference sequence). The V end lost 0 bases, the J end lost 4 bases, and 13 bases lay between the germline ends. The CDR3 runs 15 residues. The variable domain in full, with the rest retrieved from reference TRBV5-5 and TRBJ1-2, is DAGVTQSPTHLIKTRGQQVTLRCSPISGHKSVSWYQQVLGQGPQFIFQYYEKEERGRGNFPDRFSARQFPNYSSELNVNALLLGDSALYLCASSLAEGEIYGYTFGSGTRLTVV.

J is TRBJ2-7 and V is TRBV29-1; 7 bases line up with TRBD1. The CDR3 is made up of 12 amino acids. V gave up 6 bases and J gave up 2 bases; unmatched junction bases: 4. CDR1 and CDR2 (germline): SQVTM, ANQGSEA. The CDR3 sequence is CSVTGLAYEQYF. Here the CDR3 DNA reads TGCAGCGTGACAGGGCTTGCCTACGAGCAGTACTTC.

The V and J genes are TRBV27 and TRBJ1-1, with D hard to call. This CDR3 region has 15 residues. V was cut by 0 bases and J by 1 base, with 9 bases left in between. Germline CDR1 reads MNHEY; CDR2 reads SMNVEV (reference sequence). The CDR3 here is CASSLSASKNTEAFF. The CDR3 DNA is TGTGCCAGCAGTTTATCGGCCAGTAAGAACACTGAAGCTTTCTTT.